Each of the 32 T cell receptor beta chains below was sequenced from the same sample in a study of T cell changes during pregnancy in multiple sclerosis. Clones were sequenced by immunoSEQ multiplex PCR, and TCRdb holds only the in-frame ones, with some missing. The table lists just under 80,000 clones, just under 95% of them singletons, with about 0.72% in the top ten. The sample was peripheral blood, taken in the second trimester of pregnancy. These receptors originate from a female donor in good health, enrolled as a control in a pregnancy study.

The genes are TRBV15 and TRBJ2-5, with D possibly matching TRBD1 (5 bases). Germline V gene lookup returns CDR1 LNHNV and CDR2 YYDKDF (reference sequence). V was pared by 6 bases and J by 9 bases, with 20 bases between. The CDR3 consists of 14 residues. The CDR3 sequence is CATRKGTGGVAQYF. CDR3 sequence (DNA): TGTGCCACCAGAAAAGGTACAGGTGGAGTGGCCCAGTACTTC.

This chain joins TRBV7-8 and TRBJ1-1; D is ambiguous. Germline lookup yields CDR1 SGHVS and CDR2 FQNEAQ. This CDR3 contains 13 residues. Trimming pared 3 bases from V and 2 bases from J, leaving 7 bases between. CDR3 amino acids: CASSLGRNTEAFF. CDR3 sequence (DNA): TGTGCCAGCAGCTTGGGGAGAAACACTGAAGCTTTCTTT.

V usage is TRBV6-5 and J usage is TRBJ2-5; D call uncertain. CDR3 length: 14 residues. The ends were cut back, 2 bases at V and 3 bases at J, with 10 bases in the middle. Germline assignment: CDR1 MNHEY and CDR2 SVGAGI. CDR3: CASSYLRTKETQYF. In nucleotides, the CDR3 is TGTGCCAGCAGTTACCTTAGAACTAAAGAGACCCAGTACTTC.

A word on this clone: This sample also contains other DNA sequences that code for the same CDR3. The chain uses TRBV7-2 and TRBJ1-1; TRBD1 is a possible D gene (6 bases). The germline CDR1 and CDR2 sequences are SGHTA and FQGNSA. V lost 5 bases, J lost 4 bases, and 11 bases lay in between. The CDR3 runs 13 residues. In DNA, the CDR3 is TGTGCCAGCAGCCTAGGGGGGGGCACTGAAGCTTTCTTT. It translates to CASSLGGGTEAFF.

The table lists this clone with a few counts. The rearrangement uses TRBV18 and TRBJ2-3; 11 nucleotides line up with TRBD1. V lost 3 bases to trimming and J lost 4 bases; unmatched junction nucleotides: 6. Germline V gives CDR1 KGHSH, CDR2 LQKENI. The CDR3 contains 16 residues. The CDR3 DNA follows: TGTGCCAGCTCACCTGGGGGACAGGGGGGCGCAGATACGCAGTATTTT. This encodes CASSPGGQGGADTQYF.

This sequence joins TRBV4-1 and TRBJ1-1; D unclear. Germline V gene data show CDR1 as MGHRA and CDR2 as YSYEKL. The CDR3 contains 15 residues. V dropped 4 bases and J dropped 4 bases, with 16 bases sitting between them. CDR3 nucleotides: TGCGCCAGCAGCCTATACGAGGGAGGGTCCACTGAAGCTTTCTTT. Amino acid sequence: CASSLYEGGSTEAFF.

This clone was observed once. The chain uses TRBV9 and TRBJ1-1; the D is unclear. V was trimmed by 3 bases and J by 1 base, leaving 10 bases between them. This CDR3 is built from 14 residues. CDR1 and CDR2 from the germline V gene are SGDLS and YYNGEE. CDR3 protein: CASSGNSWNTEAFF. DNA of the CDR3: TGTGCCAGCAGCGGAAACAGTTGGAACACTGAAGCTTTCTTT.

The chain carries TRBV5-1 and TRBJ2-2, with D maybe TRBD1 (6 bases). V shed 3 bases and J shed 1 base, with 10 bases lying between them. Germline CDR1 is SGHRS and CDR2 is YFSETQ. This CDR3 contains 15 residues. The CDR3 spells CASSSTGQNTGELFF. CDR3 nucleotides: TGCGCCAGCAGCTCTACGGGACAGAACACCGGGGAGCTGTTTTTT.

The J gene is TRBJ2-2, the V gene TRBV10-2; TRBD2 matches 8 bases. The V gene's germline CDR1 is WSHSY and CDR2 SAAADI. The CDR3 sequence is 16 residues long. With 2 bases clipped from V and 7 bases from J, the junction kept 9 bases outside the gene matches. Written as DNA, the CDR3 is TGCGCCAGCAGTGAGCTGGCGGGGGGATCGGGCGGGGAGCTGTTTTTT. Its protein product is CASSELAGGSGGELFF.

The V gene is TRBV6-5, the J gene TRBJ1-3, with D unresolved. The length of the CDR3 is 13 residues. V was shortened by 8 bases and J by 0 bases, with 8 bases between the two germline ends. Germline-derived CDR1 and CDR2 are MNHEY and SVGAGI. CDR3 nucleotides: TGTGCCAGCTTCGCGGGCTCTGGAAACACCATATATTTT. It specifies CASFAGSGNTIYF.

The chain uses TRBV5-4 and TRBJ2-1, with D possibly being TRBD2 (7 bases). The germline gives CDR1 SGHNT, CDR2 YYREEE (reference sequence). This CDR3 is 14 amino acids long. The ends were cut back, 0 bases at V and 8 bases at J, with 12 bases in the middle. The CDR3 loop is CASSLDGGAHEQFF. The CDR3 DNA follows: TGTGCCAGCAGCTTGGATGGGGGGGCCCATGAGCAGTTCTTC.

The V and J genes are TRBV7-8 and TRBJ1-1; TRBD1 matches 7 bases. Losses at the gene ends were 1 base for V and 4 bases for J; bases not matched to a gene: 6. This CDR3 has 15 amino acids. Looked up from germline, CDR1 is SGHVS and CDR2 is FQNEAQ. The CDR3 DNA sequence: TGTGCCAGCAGCTTAGTTCGCGGACAGGCCACTGAAGCTTTCTTT. It codes for CASSLVRGQATEAFF.

V is TRBV2 and J is TRBJ1-5; D is unresolved. This CDR3 contains 14 residues. The germline V and J ends were trimmed by 3 bases and 0 bases, with 6 bases remaining between them. Germline values: CDR1 SNHLY, CDR2 FYNNEI. CDR3 amino acids: CASSDQVSNQPQHF. DNA of the CDR3: TGTGCCAGCAGTGATCAGGTTAGCAATCAGCCCCAGCATTTT.

The V call is TRBV4-3, the J call TRBJ1-5, with D possibly matching TRBD1 (5 bases). Per the germline V gene, CDR1 is LGHNA and CDR2 is YSLEER. Deletions cut 4 bases from V and 4 bases from J, with 17 bases between. The CDR3 runs to 16 residues. CDR3 region: CASSPDQGSLNQPQHF. The CDR3 DNA sequence: TGCGCCAGCAGCCCTGATCAGGGCAGCCTGAATCAGCCCCAGCATTTT.

This chain uses TRBV4-3 with TRBJ1-4; 9 positions agree with TRBD1. The CDR3 extends over 17 amino acids. The ends lost 0 bases at V and 8 bases at J; junction bases unmatched: 10. Germline CDR1 is LGHNA and CDR2 is YSLEER. The CDR3 region has the DNA TGCGCCAGCAGCCAAGATTTGAGAGGGACAGGGAGGGAAAAACTGTTTTTT. This gives the protein CASSQDLRGTGREKLFF.

The rearrangement joins TRBV7-9 to TRBJ1-5; D gene uncertain. CDR3 size: 12 residues. V dropped 3 bases and J dropped 6 bases, with 6 bases sitting between them. Germline V lookup: CDR1 SEHNR, CDR2 FQNEAQ (reference sequence). The CDR3 here is CASSFLGQPQHF. CDR3 DNA sequence: TGTGCCAGCAGCTTCCTAGGTCAGCCCCAGCATTTT.

As regards this clone: Mismatch with germline at one junction end may stem from a read error. The chain links TRBV7-7 to TRBJ1-1; D remains unclear. Germline CDR1 and CDR2: SSHAT and FNYEAQ (reference sequence). The CDR3 runs 13 residues. The CDR3 here is CASSAGRGTEAFF. CDR3 coding DNA: TGTGCTAGCAGCGCAGGACGAGGGACTGAAGCTTTCTTT. The whole variable domain, filled in from reference TRBV7-7 and TRBJ1-1, reads GAGVSQSPRYKVTKRGQDVTLRCDPISSHATLYWYQQALGQGPEFLTYFNYEAQPDKSGLPSDRFSAERPEGSISTLTIQRTEQRDSAMYRCASSAGRGTEAFFGQGTRLTVV.

The chain links TRBV7-3 to TRBJ2-7; TRBD2 aligns across 11 bases. Trimming removed 8 bases from V and 0 bases from J; junction bases left unmatched: 15. The CDR3 length is 18 residues. Germline V CDR1 and CDR2: SGHTA, FQGTGA. CDR3 sequence reads: CASSGSTSGGYSSYEQYF. CDR3 in DNA: TGTGCCAGCTCAGGGTCTACTAGCGGGGGCTATAGCTCCTACGAGCAGTACTTC.

The rearrangement links TRBV30 to TRBJ2-2, with 9 bases lining up with TRBD2. The CDR3 totals 14 residues. The germline V gene encodes CDR1 GTSNPN and CDR2 SVGIG (reference sequence). The V segment lost 0 bases and the J segment 6 bases; nucleotides outside the gene matches: 2. The CDR3 reads CAWSVQRGAGELFF. CDR3 nucleotides: TGTGCCTGGAGTGTACAGCGGGGGGCCGGGGAGCTGTTTTTT.

This chain uses TRBV19 with TRBJ1-5, with D maybe TRBD1 (5 bases). The CDR3 loop spans 15 amino acids. CDR1 and CDR2 (germline): LNHDA, SQIVND (reference sequence). V lost 1 base to trimming and J lost 2 bases, with 9 bases between them. CDR3 loop: CASSIGGDGNQPQHF. The CDR3 region has the DNA TGTGCCAGTAGTATAGGGGGCGATGGCAATCAGCCCCAGCATTTT.

The chain employs TRBV30 and TRBJ1-1; weak D call: TRBD1 (5 bases). The CDR3 has 17 residues. Between the trimmed V and J ends, which lost 0 bases and 2 bases, there was a span of 19 bases. Germline loops: CDR1 GTSNPN, CDR2 SVGIG (reference sequence). The DNA of the CDR3 is TGTGCCTGGAGTGTACTTGGGCAGGGATCGAAAAACACTGAAGCTTTCTTT. Encoded protein: CAWSVLGQGSKNTEAFF.

The genes are TRBV7-2 and TRBJ2-5, with a weak D call TRBD2 (6 bases). Germline V CDR1 and CDR2: SGHTA, FQGNSA. This CDR3 spans 13 amino acids. Trimming shortened V by 3 bases and J by 3 bases, and 8 bases separated the two germline ends. The CDR3 here is CASSFGGEETQYF. For the CDR3, the DNA is TGTGCCAGCAGCTTCGGGGGAGAAGAGACCCAGTACTTC.

This sequence joins TRBV4-1 and TRBJ2-4; the match to TRBD1 covers 9 bases. CDR1 is MGHRA and CDR2 is YSYEKL in the germline V gene. The CDR3 is 19 residues long. V dropped 1 base and J dropped 1; count of bases not matched to a gene: 11. The CDR3 protein is CASSQGGQGIVLAKNIQYF. DNA of the CDR3: TGCGCCAGCAGCCAAGGGGGACAGGGCATAGTTTTGGCCAAAAACATTCAGTACTTC.

Only one count was recorded for this clone. The chain links TRBV7-8 to TRBJ2-1; no clear D gene. Germline values: CDR1 SGHVS, CDR2 FQNEAQ. This CDR3 is built from 16 residues. Trimming took off 6 bases at V and 4 bases at J, with 19 bases between the two ends. The CDR3 loop is CASSPGPRSSYNEQFF. The CDR3 DNA is TGTGCCAGCAGTCCGGGTCCTCGTTCTTCTTACAATGAGCAGTTCTTC.

J is TRBJ1-4 and V is TRBV19; TRBD1 is a possible D gene (6 bases). The CDR3 loop spans 14 amino acids. The germline V gene encodes CDR1 LNHDA and CDR2 SQIVND (reference sequence). Deletions cut 2 bases from V and 3 bases from J, with 7 bases between. The CDR3 region has the DNA TGTGCCAGTAGTATACCAGGGGCTAATGAAAAACTGTTTTTT. It codes for CASSIPGANEKLFF.

This chain's CDR3 is CASSQAQLNTEAFF. CDR3 bases: TGCGCCAGCAGCCAAGCACAGCTGAACACTGAAGCTTTCTTT. V usage is TRBV4-1 and J usage is TRBJ1-1; D remains ambiguous. CDR1 and CDR2 (germline): MGHRA, YSYEKL. This CDR3 region has 14 residues. The V end was cut by 1 base, the J end by 0 bases, with 6 bases between.

This rearrangement joins TRBV7-2 to TRBJ2-3; a weak D match, TRBD1 (5 bases). The CDR3 length is 12 residues. V lost 0 bases and J lost 13, with 11 bases in between. From germline, CDR1 is SGHTA and CDR2 FQGNSA. CDR3 coding DNA: TGTGCCAGCAGCTTAGCGCATATAGGGGAGTATTTT. This codes for CASSLAHIGEYF.

For this clone: The same CDR3 can be traced to other DNA sequences in this sample. The chain has TRBV30 and TRBJ1-1, with unresolved D. V was cut by 4 bases and J by 3 bases, with 12 bases left in between. Germline V gives CDR1 GTSNPN, CDR2 SVGIG (reference sequence). The CDR3 totals 13 residues. CDR3 in amino acids: CAWNRDSYTEAFF. As DNA, the CDR3 is TGTGCCTGGAACCGGGATTCGTACACTGAAGCTTTCTTT. Drawing the rest from reference TRBV30 and TRBJ1-1, the complete variable domain is SQTIHQWPATLVQPVGSPLSLECTVEGTSNPNLYWYRQAAGRGLQLLFYSVGIGQISSEVPQNLSASRPQDRQFILSSKKLLLSDSGFYLCAWNRDSYTEAFFGQGTRLTVV.

Note on this clone: The junction does not match germline at one end; this may be a read error. The V gene is TRBV5-1, the J gene TRBJ1-4, with D unclear. Germline V gives CDR1 SGHRS, CDR2 YFSETQ. The CDR3 extends over 15 amino acids. CDR3 bases: TGCGCCAGCAGTTTGGTGACTGCAACTAATGAAAAACTGTTTTTT. Its protein is CASSLVTATNEKLFF.

J is TRBJ2-1 and V is TRBV9, with TRBD2 identical over 7 bases. The CDR3 runs to 12 residues. The V gene's germline CDR1 is SGDLS and CDR2 YYNGEE. Losses at the gene ends were 6 bases for V and 6 bases for J; bases not matched to a gene: 3. The DNA for the CDR3 is TGTGCCAGCAATAGCGGGCCCAATGAGCAGTTCTTC. Protein: CASNSGPNEQFF.

This clone was counted once. The chain carries TRBV11-1 and TRBJ2-5; no definite D call. The CDR3 is 11 amino acids. Germline assignment: CDR1 SGHAT and CDR2 FQDESV (reference sequence). V was pared by 6 bases and J by 3 bases, with 5 bases between. CDR3 DNA sequence: TGTGCCAGCAGGGCAGAAGAGACCCAGTACTTC. It encodes CASRAEETQYF.

CDR3 nucleotide sequence: TGCGCCAGCAGCCCGCGACCCAGGGGGGAAGCTTTCTTT. This translates into CASSPRPRGEAFF. This chain links TRBV4-3 with TRBJ1-1; 7 positions match TRBD1. Germline values: CDR1 LGHNA, CDR2 YSLEER. CDR3 length: 13 residues. The trim removed 4 bases at V and 8 bases at J, leaving 7 bases unmatched.